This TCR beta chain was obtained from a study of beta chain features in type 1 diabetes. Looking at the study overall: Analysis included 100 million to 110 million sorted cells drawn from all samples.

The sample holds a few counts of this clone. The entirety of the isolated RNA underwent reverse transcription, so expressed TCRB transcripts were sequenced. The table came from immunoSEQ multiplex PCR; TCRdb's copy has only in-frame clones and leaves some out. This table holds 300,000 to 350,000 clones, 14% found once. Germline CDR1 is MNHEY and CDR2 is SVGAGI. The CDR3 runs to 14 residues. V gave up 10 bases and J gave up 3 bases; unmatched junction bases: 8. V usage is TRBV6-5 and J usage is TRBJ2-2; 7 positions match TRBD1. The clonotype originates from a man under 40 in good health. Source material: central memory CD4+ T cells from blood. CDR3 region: CATSGQPHTGELFF. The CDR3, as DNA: TGTGCCACTTCGGGACAGCCACACACCGGGGAGCTGTTTTTT.